The clone carrying this TCR beta chain has a count of ten or more. Its antigen is not known. TCRdb processed the 5' RACE reads anew with MiXCR; each CDR3 protein has one entry. The repertoire holds roughly 150,000 distinct CDR3 sequences, with more than 6% as singletons. The germline V and J ends were trimmed by 7 bases and 3 bases, with 16 bases remaining between them. The germline CDR1 and CDR2 sequences are MDHEN and SYDVKM. This CDR3 is 14 amino acids long. The data derive from a study of T cells after yellow fever vaccination. Findings and caveats of the study: FACS-sorted repertoires could contain abundant clonotypes contaminating from the bulk population. Across the CD4 and CD8 compartments, a small share of clonotypes was present in both.

Source: CD4+ T cells sorted from PBMCs, taken 5 days after the yellow fever booster vaccination. The sequence derives from a man younger than 45 who received the YFV17D yellow fever vaccine. The chain uses TRBV28 and TRBJ2-7, with a tentative D call TRBD1 (6 bases). The CDR3 loop is CASTSQGQGYEQYF. CDR3 bases: TGTGCCAGCACCTCACAGGGTCAAGGCTACGAGCAGTACTTC.